The 2 T cell receptor beta chains listed next were all sequenced from one sample in a study of CD4 T cells in relation to SARS-CoV-2 and coronaviruses. Sequencing was performed with immunoSEQ multiplex PCR; in TCRdb, only in-frame clones are kept and a portion is missing. The sample has 20,000 to 25,000 clones, about four fifths seen once. These TCRs are of unknown antigen specificity. Before the COVID-19 pandemic, during about 2011-2019, CD4+ T cells were taken from unexposed donors. The cells were cultured for 10 days before CD4+ T cells were isolated. Sequencing input: CD4+ T cells from PBMCs, cultured in vitro. The receptors here all came from a human donor in good health.

The chain uses TRBV13 and TRBJ1-2; maybe TRBD1 (5 bases). The germline V and J ends were trimmed by 3 bases and 4 bases, with 18 bases remaining between them. CDR1 PRHDT and CDR2 FYEKMQ come from the germline V gene (reference sequence). The CDR3 length is 16 residues. The DNA of the CDR3 is TGTGCCAGCAGCTTCGGGACCCCCCCCGAAGGCTATGGCTACACCTTC. It translates to CASSFGTPPEGYGYTF.

The chain recombines TRBV7-6 with TRBJ2-1; no clear D gene. The germline V and J ends were trimmed by 0 bases and 10 bases, with 10 bases remaining between them. The CDR3 is 13 amino acids. Germline V CDR1 and CDR2: SGHVS, FNYEAQ. This CDR3 is CASSLALAREQFF. CDR3 nucleotide sequence: TGTGCCAGCAGCTTAGCGTTAGCCAGAGAGCAGTTCTTC.